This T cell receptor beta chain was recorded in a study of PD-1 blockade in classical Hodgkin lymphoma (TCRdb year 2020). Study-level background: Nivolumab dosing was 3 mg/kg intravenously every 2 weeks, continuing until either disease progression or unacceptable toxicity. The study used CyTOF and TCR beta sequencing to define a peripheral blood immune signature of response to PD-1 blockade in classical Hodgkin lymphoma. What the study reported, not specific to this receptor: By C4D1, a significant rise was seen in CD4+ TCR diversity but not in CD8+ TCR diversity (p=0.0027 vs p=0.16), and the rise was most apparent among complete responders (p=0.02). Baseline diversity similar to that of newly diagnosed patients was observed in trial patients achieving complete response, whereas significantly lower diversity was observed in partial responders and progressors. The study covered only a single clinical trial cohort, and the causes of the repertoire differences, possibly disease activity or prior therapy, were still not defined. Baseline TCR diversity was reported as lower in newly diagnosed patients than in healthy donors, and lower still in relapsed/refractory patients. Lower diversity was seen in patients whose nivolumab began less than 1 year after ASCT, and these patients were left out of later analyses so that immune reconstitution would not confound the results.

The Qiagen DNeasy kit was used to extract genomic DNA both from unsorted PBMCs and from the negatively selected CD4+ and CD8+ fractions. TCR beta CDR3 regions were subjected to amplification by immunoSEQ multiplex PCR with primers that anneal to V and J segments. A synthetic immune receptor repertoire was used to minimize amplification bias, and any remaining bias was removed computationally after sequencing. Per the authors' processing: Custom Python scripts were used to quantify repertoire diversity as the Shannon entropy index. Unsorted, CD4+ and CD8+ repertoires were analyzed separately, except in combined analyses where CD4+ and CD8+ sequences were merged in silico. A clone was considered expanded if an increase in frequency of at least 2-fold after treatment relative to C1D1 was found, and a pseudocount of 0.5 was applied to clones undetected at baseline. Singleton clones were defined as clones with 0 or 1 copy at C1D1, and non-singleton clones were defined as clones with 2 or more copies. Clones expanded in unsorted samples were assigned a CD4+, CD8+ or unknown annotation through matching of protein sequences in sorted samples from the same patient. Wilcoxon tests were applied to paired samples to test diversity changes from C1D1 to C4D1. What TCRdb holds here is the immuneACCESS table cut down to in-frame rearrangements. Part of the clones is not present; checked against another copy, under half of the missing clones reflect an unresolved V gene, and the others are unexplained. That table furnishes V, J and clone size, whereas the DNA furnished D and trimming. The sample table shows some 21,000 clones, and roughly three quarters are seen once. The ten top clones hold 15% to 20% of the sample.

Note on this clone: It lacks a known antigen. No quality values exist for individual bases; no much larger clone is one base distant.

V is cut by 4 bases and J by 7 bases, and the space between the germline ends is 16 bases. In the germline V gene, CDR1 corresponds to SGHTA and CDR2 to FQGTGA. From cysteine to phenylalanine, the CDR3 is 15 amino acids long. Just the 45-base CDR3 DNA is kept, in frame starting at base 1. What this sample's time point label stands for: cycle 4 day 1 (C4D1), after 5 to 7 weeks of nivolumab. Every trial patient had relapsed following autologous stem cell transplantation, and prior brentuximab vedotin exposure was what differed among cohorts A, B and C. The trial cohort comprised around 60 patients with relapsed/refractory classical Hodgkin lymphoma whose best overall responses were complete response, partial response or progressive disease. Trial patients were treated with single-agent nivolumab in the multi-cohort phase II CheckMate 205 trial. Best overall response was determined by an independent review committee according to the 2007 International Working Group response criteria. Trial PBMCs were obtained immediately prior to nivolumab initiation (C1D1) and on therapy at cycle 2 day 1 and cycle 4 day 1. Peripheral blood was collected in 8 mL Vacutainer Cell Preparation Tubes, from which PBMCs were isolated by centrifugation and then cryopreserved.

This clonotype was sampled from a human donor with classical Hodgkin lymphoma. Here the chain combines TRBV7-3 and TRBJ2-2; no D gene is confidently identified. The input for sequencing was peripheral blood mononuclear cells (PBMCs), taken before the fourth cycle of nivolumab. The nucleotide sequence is TGTGCCAGCAGCTCCGGGTTTCCCTGGGGCGGGGAGCTGTTTTTT. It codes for CASSSGFPWGGELFF.